This TCR beta chain was recovered during a study of MAIT cells during Salmonella Paratyphi A infection (TCRdb year 2017). The study in broad terms: A single dose of 1-5x10^3 CFU of S. Paratyphi A strain NVGH308 was ingested by adult volunteers aged 18 to 60. Starting at diagnosis, diagnosed volunteers were given ciprofloxacin 500 mg twice a day for 14 days.

This specimen's time point label, per the study, means: mid-infection, around enteric fever diagnosis. MAIT cells were defined as Valpha7.2+ CD161+ T cells and identified and sorted by flow cytometry. Circulating MAIT cell TCRbeta repertoires were profiled longitudinally in more than 5 volunteers who developed enteric fever after controlled oral challenge with live Salmonella Paratyphi A. Every diagnosed volunteer provided MAIT cell samples at three timepoints: pre-infection, mid-infection and post-infection. A diagnosis of enteric fever required Paratyphi A bacteremia and/or a persistent fever above 38 degrees C that lasted more than 12 hours. Diagnosis of infection in challenged volunteers occurred between day 4 and day 7 after challenge. For RNA extraction, between 5,000 and 10,000 MAIT cells per sample were sorted directly into RNAqueous-Micro lysis buffer. Lymphoprep gradient centrifugation was used to isolate peripheral blood mononuclear cells from blood samples and leukocyte cones. A BD FACSAria Fusion or BD FACSAria III sorter was used for cell sorting.

Counted from cysteine to phenylalanine, this CDR3 has 15 amino acids. Of all the DNA, just the CDR3 is kept, 45 bases in frame from base 1. CDR1 is given as DFQATT and CDR2 as SNEGSKA, both from the germline V gene (reference sequence). Trimming accounts for 2 bases at V and 7 bases at J, while the number of junction bases matched to no gene is 9. This clonotype is deemed medium-sized (0.01 to 0.1%). Its antigen is still unknown. The record has no base qualities; no much larger clone is one base away. The library came from 5' RACE. Two rounds of PCR with Phusion High-Fidelity polymerase amplified TCRbeta, with sample-specific barcodes added in the primers. To build the TCRbeta libraries, template-switch cDNA synthesis was carried out using SMARTScribe reverse transcriptase along with a TRBC-specific primer. After barcoding, samples were pooled and then prepared using the NEBNext Ultra DNA Library Prep Kit for Illumina. Sequencing of libraries was performed on an Illumina MiSeq with the MiSeq reagent kit v2, 300 cycles. The published analysis was carried out like this. Jemultiplexer demultiplexed the reads by barcode, and MiTCR with default parameters aligned the reads. Non-functional sequences were removed with VDJtools, and each clonotype was defined by its amino acid sequence, with frequencies calculated from the assigned sequence reads. In the clonal space homeostasis analysis, clonotypes were binned by frequency as over-represented (0.05-1), large, medium and small. TCRdb trimmed the raw reads at Q25, called clones with MiXCR and kept productive beta chains. Rows are combined by CDR3 protein, so each entry shows the most common genes and DNA. None of the V and J calls come from the authors' own analysis; TCRdb made them. Across this sample there are 1,000 to 1,500 distinct CDR3 sequences, with approximately 53% seen only once. The ten largest account for about 30% of the sample.

Broader findings and caveats from the paper: A significant decrease in the space occupied by over-represented MAIT clonotypes was found from baseline to mid-infection (approximately 0.17 to 0.10), whereas no significant post-infection difference was found. Although the availability of volunteer samples limited sample sizes, the sizes were judged adequate for detecting differences between groups. Diagnosed volunteers showed more expansion or contraction among top five MAIT clonotypes than healthy controls (approximately 0.53 versus 0.13), suggesting infection-driven repertoire reshaping. MAIT TRBV usage was oligoclonal with a preference for TRBV20 and TRBV6, and infection appeared not to change this usage.

This receptor was obtained from a person aged 18 to 70 who was deliberately infected with Salmonella Paratyphi A in a paratyphoid fever challenge study. The input for sequencing was MAIT cells from blood, taken at the middle sampling point of the challenge study. Rearrangement joined TRBV20-1 to TRBJ1-5; 9 central bases correspond to TRBD1. For the CDR3, the sequence is CSARSWDREAQPQHF. The sequence in DNA is TGCAGTGCTAGATCCTGGGACAGGGAGGCACAGCCCCAGCATTTT.